This TCR beta chain was observed in a study of shared clonotypes between healthy human individuals. Deep-level assay runs were performed. Clones were read by immunoSEQ multiplex PCR, and TCRdb kept only the in-frame ones, dropping some. The table shows millions of clones, with 90% to 95% occurring only once. This CDR3 spans 14 amino acids. The germline gives CDR1 LNHDA, CDR2 SQIVND (reference sequence). Germline trimming cut 5 bases from V and 3 bases from J; bases unmatched to any gene: 1. Sequencing was performed on naive CD4+ T cells sorted from blood. Subset reported: CD45RA+ positively selected. The chain is built from TRBV19 and TRBJ2-5; TRBD2 agrees at 12 bases. This sequence originates from a man aged 18 to 30 in good health. CDR3 loop: CASSGLAGKETQYF. The CDR3 region has the DNA TGTGCCAGTAGTGGACTAGCGGGAAAAGAGACCCAGTACTTC. Supplemented by reference TRBV19 and TRBJ2-5, the full variable domain reads DGGITQSPKYLFRKEGQNVTLSCEQNLNHDAMYWYRQDPGQGLRLIYYSQIVNDFQKGDIAEGYSVSREKKESFPLTVTSAQKNPTAFYLCASSGLAGKETQYFGPGTRLLVL.